The text below deals with one T cell receptor (beta chain). The study ran its PCR with 60 Vbeta and 13 Jbeta primers. Some clones are missing from TCRdb's copy, which holds only in-frame ones; the method was immunoSEQ multiplex PCR. The repertoire holds 150,000 or so clones, with around 73% as singletons. Germline V gives CDR1 MNHEY, CDR2 SVGAGI. V was pared by 6 bases and J by 7 bases, with 15 bases between. The CDR3 is 13 residues long. The data are from a study of cytomegalovirus exposure and HLA in healthy donors. The sample taken for sequencing was PBMCs. V usage is TRBV6-5 and J usage is TRBJ1-1; possible D gene TRBD1, 5 bases. The clonotype was recovered from a woman between 18 and 30 years old in good health and CMV-seronegative. The chain's CDR3 is CASSHKRTFEAFF. Written as DNA, the CDR3 is TGTGCCAGCAGCCACAAAAGGACATTTGAAGCTTTCTTT.